Listed below are T cell receptor beta chains from one sample, sequenced in a study of patients and donors after allogeneic stem cell transplantation. Via MiXCR, TCRdb re-called the RT-PCR reads, giving one row per CDR3 protein. The sample has about 40,000 distinct CDR3 sequences, about 31% seen once. Sequencing was performed on blood, either unsorted or a sorted T cell fraction (not recorded which). These receptors all stem from a human donor who was either an allogeneic HSCT recipient or a stem cell or donor lymphocyte infusion donor (not recorded which). It is not recorded whose cells these are; they may come from a transplant donor. CDR3s include the opening cysteine and the closing phenylalanine or tryptophan. D genes are given only for firm matches. Rows give clone size only sometimes, using once, few, many, or a class for an expanded clone.

v_call: TRBV7-9; d_call: .; j_call: TRBJ2-3; clone_size: medium-sized; cdr3_aa: CASSSLESGDTQYF; cdr3_nt: TGTGCCAGCAGCTCCTTGGAGAGCGGAGATACGCAGTATTTT
v_call: TRBV10-2; d_call: .; j_call: TRBJ2-3; clone_size: .; cdr3_aa: CASRQGGDTQYF; cdr3_nt: TGCGCCAGCAGGCAGGGTGGGGATACGCAGTATTTT
v_call: TRBV29-1; d_call: .; j_call: TRBJ1-5; clone_size: many; cdr3_aa: CSVEEGFNQPQHF; cdr3_nt: TGCAGCGTTGAAGAAGGTTTCAATCAGCCCCAGCATTTT
v_call: TRBV7-9; d_call: .; j_call: TRBJ1-2; clone_size: few; cdr3_aa: CASSLGGILNYGYTF; cdr3_nt: TGTGCCAGCAGCTTAGGCGGAATACTTAACTATGGCTACACCTTC
v_call: TRBV12-3/TRBV12-4; d_call: .; j_call: TRBJ2-7; clone_size: few; cdr3_aa: CASSIQGAWYEQYF; cdr3_nt: TGTGCCAGCAGTATTCAGGGAGCCTGGTACGAGCAGTACTTC
v_call: TRBV4-3; d_call: TRBD1; j_call: TRBJ1-1; clone_size: many; cdr3_aa: CASSRLRDSYTEAFF; cdr3_nt: TGCGCCAGCAGCCGTCTTCGGGACAGCTACACTGAAGCTTTCTTT
v_call: TRBV6-2/TRBV6-3; d_call: .; j_call: TRBJ1-5; clone_size: few; cdr3_aa: CASRPQAPWPQHF; cdr3_nt: TGTGCCAGCAGACCCCAGGCCCCCTGGCCCCAGCATTTT
v_call: TRBV5-1; d_call: .; j_call: TRBJ1-1; clone_size: .; cdr3_aa: CASQTGHMNTEAFF; cdr3_nt: TGCGCCAGCCAGACGGGACACATGAACACTGAAGCTTTCTTT
v_call: TRBV20-1; d_call: TRBD1; j_call: TRBJ2-1; clone_size: .; cdr3_aa: CSATPTGAYNEQFF; cdr3_nt: TGCAGTGCTACCCCGACAGGGGCCTACAATGAGCAGTTCTTC
v_call: TRBV12-3/TRBV12-4; d_call: .; j_call: TRBJ2-1; clone_size: few; cdr3_aa: CASSTAGSIHNEQFF; cdr3_nt: TGTGCCAGCAGTACTGCGGGTAGTATCCACAATGAGCAGTTCTTC
v_call: TRBV25-1; d_call: TRBD1; j_call: TRBJ1-5; clone_size: few; cdr3_aa: CASSESTGGNQPQHF; cdr3_nt: TGTGCCAGCAGTGAATCCACAGGGGGTAATCAGCCCCAGCATTTT
v_call: TRBV28; d_call: .; j_call: TRBJ2-6; clone_size: few; cdr3_aa: CASSRPGGLANVLTF; cdr3_nt: TGTGCCAGCAGCCGACCGGGGGGCCTAGCCAACGTCCTGACTTTC
v_call: TRBV6-5; d_call: .; j_call: TRBJ2-1; clone_size: .; cdr3_aa: CASSYSGLAYNEQFF; cdr3_nt: TGTGCCAGCAGTTACTCGGGACTGGCTTACAATGAGCAGTTCTTC
v_call: TRBV7-2; d_call: .; j_call: TRBJ2-1; clone_size: few; cdr3_aa: CASSLEAETYNEQFF; cdr3_nt: TGTGCCAGCAGCCTCGAGGCGGAAACGTACAATGAGCAGTTCTTC
v_call: TRBV4-3; d_call: TRBD2; j_call: TRBJ2-2; clone_size: .; cdr3_aa: CASSQEGLAGSSTGELFF; cdr3_nt: TGCGCCAGCAGCCAAGAGGGACTAGCGGGTTCCTCTACCGGGGAGCTGTTTTTT
v_call: TRBV29-1; d_call: .; j_call: TRBJ2-5; clone_size: few; cdr3_aa: CSVDSTVYQETQYF; cdr3_nt: TGCAGCGTTGATAGCACGGTGTACCAAGAGACCCAGTACTTC
v_call: TRBV9; d_call: .; j_call: TRBJ1-1; clone_size: .; cdr3_aa: CASSETGGTEAFF; cdr3_nt: TGTGCCAGCAGCGAAACAGGAGGGACTGAAGCTTTCTTT
v_call: TRBV5-1; d_call: .; j_call: TRBJ2-7; clone_size: few; cdr3_aa: CASSPHRVDAYEQYF; cdr3_nt: TGCGCCAGCAGCCCCCACCGTGTAGACGCGTACGAGCAGTACTTC
v_call: TRBV12-3/TRBV12-4; d_call: .; j_call: TRBJ2-2; clone_size: .; cdr3_aa: CASISQSGTWNTGELFF; cdr3_nt: TGTGCCAGCATCTCACAGTCGGGGACCTGGAACACCGGGGAGCTGTTTTTT
v_call: TRBV6-9; d_call: .; j_call: TRBJ1-4; clone_size: few; cdr3_aa: CASTFRGDPNEKLFF; cdr3_nt: TGTGCCAGCACCTTCAGGGGAGACCCCAATGAAAAACTGTTTTTT
v_call: TRBV27; d_call: .; j_call: TRBJ1-6; clone_size: few; cdr3_aa: CASSFPRTASYNSPLHF; cdr3_nt: TGTGCCAGCAGTTTCCCTCGGACAGCCTCTTATAATTCACCCCTCCACTTT